The rows below give T cell receptor beta chains drawn from one sample of a study of T cells after yellow fever vaccination. TCRdb ran MiXCR on the 5' RACE reads and lists one entry per CDR3 protein. The sample has 450,000 to 600,000 distinct CDR3 sequences, about 13% seen once. The sample in question was PBMCs, obtained on the day of the yellow fever booster vaccination. These receptor sequences come from a man aged 30 to 45 who received the YFV17D yellow fever vaccine. Each CDR3 is given with its conserved first and last residue. A D gene is named only where the DNA matches it firmly. Clone size is given for some rows only: seen once, a few or many times, or a class if the clone is expanded.

v_gene,abundance,j_gene,d_gene,CDR3aa,CDR3nt
TRBV19,NA,TRBJ2-5,NA,CASSNGVIPQETQYF,TGTGCCAGTAGCAATGGAGTTATTCCCCAGGAGACCCAGTACTTC
TRBV20-1,few,TRBJ1-1,TRBD1,CSARRGGFTEAFF,TGCAGTGCCCGGAGAGGGGGCTTCACTGAAGCTTTCTTT
TRBV7-3,many,TRBJ2-3,NA,CASSSGHLDTQYF,TGTGCCAGCAGCTCGGGACACTTAGATACGCAGTATTTT
TRBV5-1,NA,TRBJ1-1,NA,CASSSAGWNTEAFF,TGCGCCAGCAGCTCCGCAGGGTGGAACACTGAAGCTTTCTTT
TRBV29-1,NA,TRBJ2-3,NA,CSVVGGSQYF,TGCAGCGTTGTGGGAGGCTCGCAGTATTTT
TRBV3-1,many,TRBJ1-1,NA,CASSPRTANTEAFF,TGTGCCAGCAGCCCGAGGACAGCGAACACTGAAGCTTTCTTT
TRBV6-2/TRBV6-3,NA,TRBJ2-1,TRBD2,CASSSHLAGGSEQFF,TGTGCCAGCAGTAGCCATCTCGCGGGAGGGTCTGAGCAGTTCTTC
TRBV12-3/TRBV12-4,few,TRBJ2-1,TRBD2,CASSGGLAGEFNEQFF,TGTGCCAGCAGTGGCGGACTAGCGGGAGAATTCAATGAGCAGTTCTTC
TRBV5-1,many,TRBJ2-7,TRBD2,CASSRRGSEYEQYF,TGCGCCAGCAGCCGGCGGGGGTCGGAGTATGAGCAGTACTTC
TRBV7-2,few,TRBJ2-2,NA,CASSLFGYTGELFF,TGTGCCAGCAGCTTATTTGGGTACACCGGGGAGCTGTTTTTT
TRBV7-2,NA,TRBJ1-4,NA,CASSLRGGGEKLFF,TGTGCCAGCAGCTTACGGGGAGGCGGTGAAAAACTGTTTTTT
TRBV7-6,few,TRBJ1-4,NA,CASSFSGAGEKLFF,TGTGCCAGCAGCTTTTCAGGGGCTGGTGAAAAACTGTTTTTT
TRBV20-1,NA,TRBJ2-7,TRBD2,CSASWREREQYF,TGCAGTGCTAGTTGGCGGGAGCGGGAGCAGTACTTC
TRBV6-1,NA,TRBJ2-5,TRBD2,CASGASGRVKETQYF,TGTGCCAGCGGAGCTAGCGGGAGGGTGAAAGAGACCCAGTACTTC
TRBV18,NA,TRBJ2-1,NA,CASSQLLMNEQFF,TGTGCCAGCTCACAACTCCTTATGAATGAGCAGTTCTTC
TRBV5-4,few,TRBJ2-5,TRBD2,CASSLRLAGGLTETQYF,TGTGCCAGCAGCTTGAGATTAGCGGGAGGGCTGACGGAGACCCAGTACTTC
TRBV11-2,few,TRBJ2-1,TRBD2,CASTLAGHANNEQFF,TGTGCCAGCACGTTAGCGGGCCATGCTAACAATGAGCAGTTCTTC
TRBV6-5,few,TRBJ2-1,NA,CASSLRLDYNEQFF,TGTGCCAGCAGTTTAAGACTAGACTACAATGAGCAGTTCTTC
TRBV19,few,TRBJ1-5,TRBD1,CASSWIGQGYLHF,TGTGCCAGTAGTTGGATTGGACAGGGCTACTTGCATTTT
TRBV25-1,NA,TRBJ2-7,TRBD1,CASSGTGTGFAWEQYF,TGTGCCAGCAGTGGGACCGGGACAGGGTTCGCTTGGGAGCAGTACTTC
TRBV28,few,TRBJ2-4,NA,CASSLSERGTKNIQYF,TGTGCCAGCAGTTTATCAGAACGCGGTACCAAAAACATTCAGTACTTC
TRBV29-1,few,TRBJ1-2,NA,CSTGSPANYGYTF,TGCAGCACAGGAAGCCCTGCTAACTATGGCTACACCTTC
TRBV27,NA,TRBJ2-2,NA,CASTRGTGGELFF,TGTGCCAGCACCCGGGGGACTGGCGGGGAGCTGTTTTTT
TRBV14,NA,TRBJ1-4,NA,CASSQLGGPGEKLFF,TGTGCCAGCAGCCAACTTGGTGGACCGGGGGAAAAACTGTTTTTT
TRBV5-1,few,TRBJ2-2,NA,CASSLATSSTGELFF,TGCGCCAGCAGCTTGGCTACTAGCAGTACCGGGGAGCTGTTTTTT
TRBV20-1,NA,TRBJ1-2,NA,CSAREIWPGYGYTF,TGCAGTGCTAGAGAGATATGGCCAGGCTATGGCTACACCTTC
TRBV7-2,NA,TRBJ2-5,TRBD1,CASSSNRGRGETQYF,TGTGCCAGCAGTTCCAACAGGGGGCGAGGAGAGACCCAGTACTTC
TRBV6-1,NA,TRBJ1-2,TRBD1,CASRGTAFYGYTF,TGTGCCAGTCGTGGGACAGCCTTCTATGGCTACACCTTC
TRBV5-1,NA,TRBJ1-1,NA,CASSLGGRDSHTEAFF,TGCGCCAGCAGCTTGGGGGGCCGGGACTCTCACACTGAAGCTTTCTTT
TRBV3-1,few,TRBJ2-1,NA,CASSHRPRADNEQFF,TGTGCCAGCAGCCATCGGCCCCGGGCCGATAATGAGCAGTTCTTC
TRBV27,few,TRBJ2-5,NA,CASSFMGLRGETQYF,TGTGCCAGCAGTTTTATGGGCCTCAGGGGAGAGACCCAGTACTTC
TRBV20-1,NA,TRBJ2-7,TRBD1,CSARASTGGTYEQYF,TGCAGTGCTAGAGCCTCCACAGGGGGGACGTACGAGCAGTACTTC
TRBV10-3,few,TRBJ2-3,NA,CATAVESDTQYF,TGTGCCACCGCCGTGGAGTCCGATACGCAGTATTTT
TRBV4-2,NA,TRBJ1-1,NA,CASSQDDRRMNTEAFF,TGTGCCAGCAGCCAAGATGATAGACGGATGAACACTGAAGCTTTCTTT
TRBV19,few,TRBJ2-1,NA,CASTEYNEQFF,TGTGCCAGTACCGAGTACAATGAGCAGTTCTTC
TRBV7-2,NA,TRBJ2-5,NA,CASSLRQTYQETQYF,TGTGCCAGCAGCTTACGGCAGACGTATCAAGAGACCCAGTACTTC
TRBV21-1,few,TRBJ1-2,NA,CASTYDGEGMNYGYTF,TGTGCCAGCACGTACGACGGGGAGGGAATGAACTATGGCTACACCTTC
TRBV7-9,many,TRBJ2-2,NA,CASSSSGTDTGELFF,TGTGCCAGCAGCTCTTCCGGGACGGACACCGGGGAGCTGTTTTTT
TRBV7-9,few,TRBJ1-2,NA,CASSSATGPQYGYTF,TGTGCCAGCAGCTCCGCGACGGGGCCCCAGTATGGCTACACCTTC
TRBV7-9,NA,TRBJ2-5,TRBD1,CASSLTSGTGQETQYF,TGTGCCAGCAGCCTTACATCCGGGACAGGCCAAGAGACCCAGTACTTC
TRBV7-2,NA,TRBJ2-7,NA,CASSPTQKTTSRQYF,TGTGCCAGCAGTCCCACCCAGAAGACTACGAGCAGGCAGTACTTC
TRBV27,NA,TRBJ2-7,NA,CASSLNGRRHEQYF,TGTGCCAGCAGTTTAAACGGGAGACGGCACGAGCAGTACTTC